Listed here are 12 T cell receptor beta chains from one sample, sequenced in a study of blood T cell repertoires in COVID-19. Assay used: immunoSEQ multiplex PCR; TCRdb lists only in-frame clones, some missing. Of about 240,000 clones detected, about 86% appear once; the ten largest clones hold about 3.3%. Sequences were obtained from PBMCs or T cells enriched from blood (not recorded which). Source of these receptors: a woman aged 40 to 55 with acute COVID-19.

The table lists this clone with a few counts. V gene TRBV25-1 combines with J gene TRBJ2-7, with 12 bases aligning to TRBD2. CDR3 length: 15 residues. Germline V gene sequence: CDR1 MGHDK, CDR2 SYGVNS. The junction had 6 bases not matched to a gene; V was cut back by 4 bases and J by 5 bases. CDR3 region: CASSGRLAGADEQYF. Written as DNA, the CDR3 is TGTGCCAGCAGTGGGCGACTAGCGGGAGCCGACGAGCAGTACTTC.

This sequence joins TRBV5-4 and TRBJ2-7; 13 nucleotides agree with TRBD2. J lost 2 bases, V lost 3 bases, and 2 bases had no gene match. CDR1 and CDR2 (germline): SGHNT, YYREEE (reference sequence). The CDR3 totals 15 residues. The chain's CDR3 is CASSSGTSGTYEQYF. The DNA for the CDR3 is TGTGCCAGCAGCTCCGGGACTAGCGGGACCTACGAGCAGTACTTC.

CDR3 sequence: CASSYRVSETQYF. CDR3 bases: TGTGCCAGCAGTTATCGGGTTTCGGAGACCCAGTACTTC. The chain couples TRBV6-5 to TRBJ2-5; D is unclear. Germline V lookup: CDR1 MNHEY, CDR2 SVGAGI. V was pared by 3 bases and J by 5 bases, with 10 bases between. CDR3 length: 13 amino acids.

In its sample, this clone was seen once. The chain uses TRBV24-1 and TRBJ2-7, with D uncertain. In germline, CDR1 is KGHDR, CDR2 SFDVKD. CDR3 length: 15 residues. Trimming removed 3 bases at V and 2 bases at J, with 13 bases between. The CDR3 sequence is CATSDPSGHPYEQYF. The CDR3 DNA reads TGTGCCACCAGTGATCCCTCCGGTCACCCCTACGAGCAGTACTTC.

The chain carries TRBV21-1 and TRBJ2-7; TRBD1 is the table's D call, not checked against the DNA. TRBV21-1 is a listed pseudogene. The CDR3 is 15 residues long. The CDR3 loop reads CASILSGTEIYEQYF. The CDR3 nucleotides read TGTGCCAGCATCCTCTCCGGGACAGAGATCTACGAGCAGTACTTC.

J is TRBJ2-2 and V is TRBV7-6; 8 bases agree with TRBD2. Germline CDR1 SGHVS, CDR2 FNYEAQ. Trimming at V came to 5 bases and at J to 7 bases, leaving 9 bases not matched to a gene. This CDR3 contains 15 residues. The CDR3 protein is CASSASSGSSGELFF. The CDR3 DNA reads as TGTGCCAGCAGCGCCTCTAGCGGGTCGAGCGGGGAGCTGTTTTTT.

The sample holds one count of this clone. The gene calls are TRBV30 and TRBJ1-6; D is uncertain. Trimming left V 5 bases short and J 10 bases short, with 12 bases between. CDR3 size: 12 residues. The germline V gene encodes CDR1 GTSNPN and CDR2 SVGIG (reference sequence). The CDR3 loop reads CAWGRVGSPLHF. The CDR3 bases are TGTGCCTGGGGGAGGGTTGGCTCACCCCTCCACTTT. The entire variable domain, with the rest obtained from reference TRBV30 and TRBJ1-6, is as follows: SQTIHQWPATLVQPVGSPLSLECTVEGTSNPNLYWYRQAAGRGLQLLFYSVGIGQISSEVPQNLSASRPQDRQFILSSKKLLLSDSGFYLCAWGRVGSPLHFGNGTRLTVT.

This chain's CDR3 is CASSRLAGEDEQYF. The CDR3, as DNA: TGTGCCAGCAGTCGACTAGCGGGGGAGGACGAGCAGTACTTC. The chain joins TRBV2 to TRBJ2-7; TRBD2 matches 12 bases. V was clipped by 5 bases and J by 5 bases; unmatched bases: 4. There are 14 residues in the CDR3. Germline values: CDR1 SNHLY, CDR2 FYNNEI.

The CDR3 DNA follows: TGTGCCAGTAGTACCTCAATAGTGGAGACCCAGTACTTC. This encodes CASSTSIVETQYF. The gene calls are TRBV19 and TRBJ2-5, with no clear D. The CDR3 extends over 13 amino acids. Looked up from germline, CDR1 is LNHDA and CDR2 is SQIVND (reference sequence). Trimming stripped 4 bases from V and 5 bases from J, with 11 bases between.

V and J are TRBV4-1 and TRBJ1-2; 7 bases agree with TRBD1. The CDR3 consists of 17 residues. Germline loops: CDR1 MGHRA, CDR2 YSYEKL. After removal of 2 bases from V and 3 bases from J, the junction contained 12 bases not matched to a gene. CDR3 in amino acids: CASSQHHDRELHYGYTF. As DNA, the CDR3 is TGCGCCAGCAGCCAACATCACGACAGGGAACTTCACTATGGCTACACCTTC.

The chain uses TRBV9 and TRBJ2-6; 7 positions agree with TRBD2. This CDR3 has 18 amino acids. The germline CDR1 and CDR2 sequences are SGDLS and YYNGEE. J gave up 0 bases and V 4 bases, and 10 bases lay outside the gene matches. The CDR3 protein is CASSRTGTTRSGANVLTF. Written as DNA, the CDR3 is TGTGCCAGCAGCCGAACCGGGACTACTCGCTCTGGGGCCAACGTCCTGACTTTC. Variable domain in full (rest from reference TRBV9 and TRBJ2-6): DSGVTQTPKHLITATGQRVTLRCSPRSGDLSVYWYQQSLDQGLQFLIQYYNGEERAKGNILERFSAQQFPDLHSELNLSSLELGDSALYFCASSRTGTTRSGANVLTFGAGSRLTVL.

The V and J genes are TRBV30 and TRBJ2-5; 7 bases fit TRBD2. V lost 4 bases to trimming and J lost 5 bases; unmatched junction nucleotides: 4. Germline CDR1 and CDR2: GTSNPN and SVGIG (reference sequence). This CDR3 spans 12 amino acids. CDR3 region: CAWKSGVETQYF. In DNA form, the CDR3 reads TGTGCCTGGAAGAGCGGGGTGGAGACCCAGTACTTC.